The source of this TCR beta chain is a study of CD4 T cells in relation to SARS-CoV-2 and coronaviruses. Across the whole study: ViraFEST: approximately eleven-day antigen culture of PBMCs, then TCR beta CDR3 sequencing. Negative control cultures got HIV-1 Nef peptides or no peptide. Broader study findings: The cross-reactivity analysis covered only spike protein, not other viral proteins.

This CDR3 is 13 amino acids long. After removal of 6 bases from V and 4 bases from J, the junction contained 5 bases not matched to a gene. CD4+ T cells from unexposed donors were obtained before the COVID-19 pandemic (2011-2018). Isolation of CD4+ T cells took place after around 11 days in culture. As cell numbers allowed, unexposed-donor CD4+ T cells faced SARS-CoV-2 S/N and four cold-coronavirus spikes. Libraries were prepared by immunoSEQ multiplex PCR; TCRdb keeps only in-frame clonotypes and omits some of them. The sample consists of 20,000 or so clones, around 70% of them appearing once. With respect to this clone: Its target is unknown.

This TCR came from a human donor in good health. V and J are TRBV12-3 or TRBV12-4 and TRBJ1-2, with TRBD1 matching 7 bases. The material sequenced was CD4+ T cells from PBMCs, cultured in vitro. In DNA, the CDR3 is TGTGCCAGCAGCTCAGGGGGGGCCTATGGCTACACCTTC. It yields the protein CASSSGGAYGYTF.